This TCR beta chain was identified during a study of PD-1 blockade in mismatch repair-deficient tumors. Study in general: Enrolled about 2013-2017, patients had progressing, pretreated mismatch repair-deficient cancers of more than ten types. Whole-study results and caveats: After pembrolizumab, tumor-resident clones rose rapidly, then generally contracted before radiologic responses.

The table came from immunoSEQ multiplex PCR; TCRdb's copy has only in-frame clones and leaves some out. The sample comprises 100,000 to 150,000 clones, approximately 90% of which are singletons, and roughly 14% rests with the top ten. Comment on this clone: Its antigen remains unidentified.

Every patient had mismatch repair deficiency by PCR or immunohistochemistry. The TCR-sequenced patients were a few responders to pembrolizumab. With 3 bases clipped from V and 4 bases from J, the junction kept 5 bases outside the gene matches. The CDR3 covers 15 residues. Germline CDR1 reads LNHDA; CDR2 reads SQIVND (reference sequence). This receptor was identified in an adult with mismatch repair-deficient cancer. Sequences were derived from peripheral blood, sampled 44 weeks after starting pembrolizumab. The chain uses TRBV19 and TRBJ2-1, with 8 bases identical to TRBD2. The CDR3 DNA is TGTGCCAGTAGTATTTACGGGAGGGTATACAATGAGCAGTTCTTC. Its protein product is CASSIYGRVYNEQFF.